Listed below are T cell receptor beta chains from one sample, sequenced in a study of T cell repertoires in cytomegalovirus infection. These receptors' targets are unknown. TCRdb called the reads again in MiXCR, with one record for every CDR3 protein. The sample has approximately 140,000 distinct CDR3 sequences; roughly a quarter are singletons. The sample comprised PBMCs, sequenced either directly or after in vitro stimulation (not recorded which). The receptors shown here come from a human donor in good health (CMV status not recorded). Some clones in this sample may be carry-over from other donors' samples. Each CDR3 is given with its conserved first and last residue. Fields, in order: J gene, clone size, V gene, D gene, CDR3 protein, CDR3 DNA. The D gene is left open where the match is weak. Some rows have no size entry. The others give once, few or many, or a class for an expanded clone.

>TRBJ2-7|NA|TRBV5-6|NA
CASSSSPGQGLEQYF
TGTGCCAGCAGCTCGTCCCCGGGACAAGGACTTGAGCAGTACTTC
>TRBJ2-5|many|TRBV5-5|TRBD1
CASSLTGVLETQYF
TGTGCCAGCAGCTTGACAGGGGTACTAGAGACCCAGTACTTC
>TRBJ1-2|few|TRBV6-6|NA
CASKAGVGYTF
TGTGCCAGCAAGGCCGGTGTAGGCTACACCTTC
>TRBJ1-1|few|TRBV29-1|NA
CSVQLLGNTEAFF
TGCAGCGTTCAATTATTGGGAAACACTGAAGCTTTCTTT
>TRBJ2-3|few|TRBV11-2|NA
CASSYLAERVTDTQYF
TGTGCCAGCAGCTACCTAGCTGAGCGGGTCACAGATACGCAGTATTTT
>TRBJ1-5|many|TRBV7-2|NA
CASSSQTGGGNQPQHF
TGTGCCAGCAGCTCGCAGACGGGGGGTGGCAATCAGCCCCAGCATTTT
>TRBJ1-2|many|TRBV7-2|TRBD1
CASSFSPDRVHGYTF
TGTGCCAGCAGCTTCTCCCCGGACAGGGTACATGGCTACACCTTC
>TRBJ1-6|once|TRBV20-1|NA
CSARDPQEYSPLHF
TGCAGTGCTAGAGATCCCCAGGAATATTCACCCCTCCACTTT
>TRBJ2-6|few|TRBV19|NA
CASRPRAGANVLTF
TGTGCCAGTAGACCGAGGGCCGGGGCCAACGTCCTGACTTTC
>TRBJ1-6|NA|TRBV12-3/TRBV12-4|NA
CASTGLGSYNSPLHF
TGTGCCAGCACCGGGCTGGGCTCCTATAATTCACCCCTCCACTTT